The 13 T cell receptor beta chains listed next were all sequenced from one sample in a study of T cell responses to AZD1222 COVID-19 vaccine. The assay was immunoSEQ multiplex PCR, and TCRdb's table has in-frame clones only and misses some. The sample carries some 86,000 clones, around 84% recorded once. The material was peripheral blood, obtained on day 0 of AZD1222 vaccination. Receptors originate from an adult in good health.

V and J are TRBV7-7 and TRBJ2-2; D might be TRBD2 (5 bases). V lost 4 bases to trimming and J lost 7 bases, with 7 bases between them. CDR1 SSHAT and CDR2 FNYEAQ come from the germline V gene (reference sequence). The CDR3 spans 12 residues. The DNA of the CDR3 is TGTGCCAGCAGCTCGGGATACGGGGAGCTGTTTTTT. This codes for CASSSGYGELFF.

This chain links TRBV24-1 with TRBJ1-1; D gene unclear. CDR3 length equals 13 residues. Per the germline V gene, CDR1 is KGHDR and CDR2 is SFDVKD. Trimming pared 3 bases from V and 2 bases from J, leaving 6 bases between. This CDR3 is CATSDPANTEAFF. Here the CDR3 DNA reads TGTGCCACCAGTGATCCAGCTAACACTGAAGCTTTCTTT.

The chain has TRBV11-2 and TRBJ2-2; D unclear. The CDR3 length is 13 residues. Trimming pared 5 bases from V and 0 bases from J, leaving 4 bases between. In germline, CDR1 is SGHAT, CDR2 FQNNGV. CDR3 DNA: TGTGCCAGCAGCCTTACGAACACCGGGGAGCTGTTTTTT. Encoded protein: CASSLTNTGELFF.

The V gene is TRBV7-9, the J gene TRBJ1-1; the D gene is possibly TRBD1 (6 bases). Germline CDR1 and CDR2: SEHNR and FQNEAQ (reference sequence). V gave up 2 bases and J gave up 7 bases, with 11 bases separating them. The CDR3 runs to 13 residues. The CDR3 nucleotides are TGTGCCAGCAGCTTAACAGGGTCGGATGAAGCTTTCTTT. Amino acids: CASSLTGSDEAFF.

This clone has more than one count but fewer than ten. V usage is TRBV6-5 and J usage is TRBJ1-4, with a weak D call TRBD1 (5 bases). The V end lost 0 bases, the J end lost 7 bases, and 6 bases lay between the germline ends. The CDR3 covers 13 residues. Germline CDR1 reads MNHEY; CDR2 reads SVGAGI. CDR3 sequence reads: CASSYSRGEKLFF. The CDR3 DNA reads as TGTGCCAGCAGTTACTCGAGGGGTGAAAAACTGTTTTTT.

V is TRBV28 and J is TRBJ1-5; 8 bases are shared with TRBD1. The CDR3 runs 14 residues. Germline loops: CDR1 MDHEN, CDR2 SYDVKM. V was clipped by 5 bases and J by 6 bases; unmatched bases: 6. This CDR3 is CASSPRGPGQPQHF. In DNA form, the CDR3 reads TGTGCCAGCAGTCCCAGGGGGCCGGGTCAGCCCCAGCATTTT.

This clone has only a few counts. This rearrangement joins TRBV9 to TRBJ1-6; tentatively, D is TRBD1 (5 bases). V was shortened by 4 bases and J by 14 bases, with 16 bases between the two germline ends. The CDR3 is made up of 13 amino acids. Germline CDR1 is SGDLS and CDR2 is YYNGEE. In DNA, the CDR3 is TGTGCCAGCAGCTCCGGGACGGTGCCATCCCTCCACTTT. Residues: CASSSGTVPSLHF.

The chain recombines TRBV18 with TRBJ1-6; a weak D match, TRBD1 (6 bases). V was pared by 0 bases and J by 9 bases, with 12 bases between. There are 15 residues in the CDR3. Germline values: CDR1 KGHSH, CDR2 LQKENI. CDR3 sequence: CASSPPSQGTSPLHF. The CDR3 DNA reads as TGTGCCAGCTCACCACCATCGCAGGGGACTTCACCCCTCCACTTT.

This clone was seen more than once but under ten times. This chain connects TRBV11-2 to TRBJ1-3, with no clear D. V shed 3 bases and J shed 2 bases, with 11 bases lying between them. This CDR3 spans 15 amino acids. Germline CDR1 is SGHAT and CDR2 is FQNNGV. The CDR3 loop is CASSLRVQPGNTIYF. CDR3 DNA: TGTGCCAGCAGCTTGCGCGTACAGCCTGGAAACACCATATATTTT.

CDR3 sequence: CASSQPKSGSGGRYEQFF. CDR3 nucleotides: TGTGCCAGCAGCCAGCCCAAATCGGGTAGCGGGGGTAGGTATGAGCAGTTCTTC. The rearrangement links TRBV3-1 (or the pseudogene TRBV3-2) to TRBJ2-1; the match to TRBD2 covers 9 bases. V trimming: 3 bases; J trimming: 8 bases; junction bases outside the gene matches: 17. CDR1 and CDR2 from the germline V gene are LGHDT and YNNKEL (reference sequence). The CDR3 length is 18 residues.

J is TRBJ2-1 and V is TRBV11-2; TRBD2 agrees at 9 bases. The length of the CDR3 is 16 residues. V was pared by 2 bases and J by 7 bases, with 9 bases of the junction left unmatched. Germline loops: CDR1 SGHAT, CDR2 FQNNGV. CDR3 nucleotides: TGTGCCAGCAGCTTATACCGAGGACTAGCGTTAAATGAGCAGTTCTTC. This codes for CASSLYRGLALNEQFF.

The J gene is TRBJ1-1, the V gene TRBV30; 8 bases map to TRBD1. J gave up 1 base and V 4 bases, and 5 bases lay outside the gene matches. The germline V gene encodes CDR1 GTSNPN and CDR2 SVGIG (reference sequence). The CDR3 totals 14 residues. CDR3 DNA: TGTGCCTGGACCCTAGGACAGGGGAACACTGAAGCTTTCTTT. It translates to CAWTLGQGNTEAFF.

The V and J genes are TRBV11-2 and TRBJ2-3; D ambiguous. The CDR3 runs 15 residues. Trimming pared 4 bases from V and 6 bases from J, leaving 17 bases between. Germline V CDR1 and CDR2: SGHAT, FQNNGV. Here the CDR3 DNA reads TGTGCCAGCAGCTCCTCAAGCGCAGCCGGGGATACGCAGTATTTT. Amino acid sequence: CASSSSSAAGDTQYF.